This T cell receptor (beta chain) emerged from a study of T-cell memory formation after mild COVID-19. Study-wide points: CM and EM subsets held most contracting CD4+ clones; EMRA held CD8+ ones. Pre-infection memory contained some responding clones, which suggested that cross-reactive memory had joined. Researchers could not confirm that second-wave clones peaking on day 37 targeted SARS-CoV-2.

The CDR3 spans 15 residues. J was trimmed by 5 bases and V by 4 bases; bases with no gene match: 7. The germline CDR1 and CDR2 sequences are MDHEN and SYDVKM. TCRdb used MiXCR to reprocess the 5' RACE reads, holding one entry per CDR3 protein. Of under 200,000 distinct CDR3 sequences listed, roughly 11% are singletons. Concerning this clonotype: The antigen is unknown.

This chain joins TRBV28 and TRBJ2-1; 8 bases are shared with TRBD2. The clonotype was recovered from a young man who had mild COVID-19 (a few samples of this study predate the infection). Cell type and time point are not known. Sequenced input: PBMCs or a T cell subset sorted from them (not recorded which). DNA for the CDR3: TGTGCCAGCAGTTCAACGGGGGGGTCCAACAATGAGCAGTTCTTC. This encodes CASSSTGGSNNEQFF.